This T cell receptor (beta chain) was observed in a study of T cell repertoires in cytomegalovirus infection. This clonotype was detected only a few times. CDR3 length: 18 amino acids. J was trimmed by 0 bases and V by 0 bases; bases with no gene match: 1. Looked up from germline, CDR1 is MNHEY and CDR2 is SVGAGI. TCRdb fed the reads into MiXCR, producing one record per CDR3 protein. Among around 740,000 distinct CDR3 sequences listed, less than 40% were seen once. The sample comprised PBMCs. This rearrangement joins TRBV6-5 to TRBJ2-1; 14 bases agree with TRBD2. The TCR was taken from a human donor in good health (CMV status not recorded). Some clones in this sample may be carry-over from other donors' samples. CDR3 coding DNA: TGTGCCAGCAGTTACTCGGGACTAGCGGGAGACTCCTACAATGAGCAGTTCTTC. Translation: CASSYSGLAGDSYNEQFF.